The present T cell receptor (beta chain) was sequenced within a study of response to subunit inactivated influenza vaccine. TCRdb re-called the RT-PCR reads through MiXCR, storing one row per CDR3 protein. This table holds approximately 530,000 distinct CDR3 sequences, approximately 12% found once. Study results and caveats: The authors proposed limited new T cell recruitment per seasonal influenza vaccination.

CDR3 length equals 15 residues. After removal of 0 bases from V and 2 bases from J, the junction contained 2 bases not matched to a gene. Per the germline V gene, CDR1 is SGHDT and CDR2 is YYEEEE. In this sample, this clonotype turned up many times. No antigen is known for it. This clonotype was obtained from a man between 50 and 59 years old who received an inactivated influenza vaccine. The specimen comprised PBMCs from blood, sampled more than 35 days after vaccination. The genes are TRBV5-6 and TRBJ2-3; 8 bases map to TRBD1. CDR3 nucleotide sequence: TGTGCCAGCAGCTTGGACAGGGGGAACACAGATACGCAGTATTTT. The encoded protein is CASSLDRGNTDTQYF. Supplemented by reference TRBV5-6 and TRBJ2-3, the full variable domain reads DAGVTQSPTHLIKTRGQQVTLRCSPKSGHDTVSWYQQALGQGPQFIFQYYEEEERQRGNFPDRFSGHQFPNYSSELNVNALLLGDSALYLCASSLDRGNTDTQYFGPGTRLTVL.